This T cell receptor beta chain was captured in a study of cytomegalovirus exposure and HLA in healthy donors. Findings of the study overall: According to the study, 160 or so TCR beta chains were cytomegalovirus-associated. The tendency of first-cohort TCR clusters to co-occur in the 120 or so validation repertoires was identified by a subsequent analysis. Specific recognition of CMV antigens was confirmed in vitro for a few chains (all CMV-associated).

In regard to this clone: The antigen remains undetermined.

The protocol was immunoSEQ multiplex PCR, while the TCRdb copy is restricted to in-frame clones and leaves out a portion. The data show tens of thousands of clones, with 85% seen just once and 20% held by the top ten. Germline assignment: CDR1 MNHEY and CDR2 SVGAGI. V gave up 6 bases and J gave up 3 bases; unmatched junction bases: 6. There are 14 residues in the CDR3. Sequencing used PBMCs. The gene calls are TRBV6-5 and TRBJ2-7, with TRBD1 matching 9 bases. This sequence originates from a man younger than 30 in good health and CMV-seropositive. DNA for the CDR3: TGTGCCAGCAGCCCCACAGGGGGCAGCTACGAGCAGTACGTC. Translating it yields CASSPTGGSYEQYV.